This TCR beta chain was retrieved from a study of preoperative IRX-2 immunotherapy in early breast cancer. Method: immunoSEQ multiplex PCR; TCRdb's copy keeps in-frame clones and lacks some. In the table there are approximately 24,000 clones, more than 80% of which are singletons. This clone was seen more than once but under ten times. This CDR3 has 22 amino acids. From germline, CDR1 is LGHNT and CDR2 FRNRAP. V lost 0 bases and J 1 base, leaving 28 bases between the germline ends. Indicated treatment: preoperative locoregional IRX-2 cytokine immunotherapy. Patients received preoperative, locoregional IRX-2 cytokine immunotherapy in a phase Ib study.

The sample was lymph node tissue, taken after IRX-2 immunotherapy. The receptor was isolated from a human donor with breast cancer. The chain links TRBV12-5 to TRBJ1-3; D gene uncertain. This chain's CDR3 is CASGLVPPSQAGSEASGNTIYF. In nucleotides, the CDR3 is TGTGCTAGTGGTTTGGTACCCCCGTCTCAGGCAGGCTCTGAAGCGTCTGGAAACACCATATATTTT.